This TCR beta chain is drawn from a study of blood T cell repertoires in COVID-19. Study-wide context: Material from acute and convalescent COVID-19 was sourced from the United States, Italy and Spain. In each case, the material was cDNA or gDNA derived from T cells, B-cell-depleted T cells, or PBMCs.

Per the authors' pipeline: Amplification of reference gene primers provided the estimated nucleated cell counts. Only in-frame clones appear in the TCRdb table, and some are missing; sequencing was by immunoSEQ multiplex PCR. V, J and clone size were drawn from that table, and D and trimming were deduced from the DNA. The table lists over 85,000 clones, roughly 82% of them singletons. This CDR3 region has 14 residues. CDR1 and CDR2 (germline): ENHRY, SYGVKD. The V end was cut by 2 bases, the J end by 5 bases, with 13 bases between. This TCR was sampled from a woman aged 60 to 75 with acute or convalescent COVID-19. Material: peripheral blood. V and J are TRBV10-3 and TRBJ2-7; perhaps TRBD2 as D (7 bases). The CDR3 here is CAISERGGGNEQYF. Here the CDR3 DNA reads TGTGCCATCAGTGAGAGGGGGGGAGGGAACGAGCAGTACTTC.